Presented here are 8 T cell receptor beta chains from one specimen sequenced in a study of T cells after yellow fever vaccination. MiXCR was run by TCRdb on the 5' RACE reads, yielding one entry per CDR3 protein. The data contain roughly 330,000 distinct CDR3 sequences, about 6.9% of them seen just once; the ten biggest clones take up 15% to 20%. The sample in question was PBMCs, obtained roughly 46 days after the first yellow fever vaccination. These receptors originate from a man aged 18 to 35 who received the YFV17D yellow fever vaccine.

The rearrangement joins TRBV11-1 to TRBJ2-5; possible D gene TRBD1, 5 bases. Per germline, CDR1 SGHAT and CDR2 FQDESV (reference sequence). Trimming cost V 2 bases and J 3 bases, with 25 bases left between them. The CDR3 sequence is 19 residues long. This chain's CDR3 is CASSLYRGRLSEYKETQYF. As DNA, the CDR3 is TGTGCCAGCAGCTTATATAGGGGCCGGCTGTCCGAATACAAAGAGACCCAGTACTTC.

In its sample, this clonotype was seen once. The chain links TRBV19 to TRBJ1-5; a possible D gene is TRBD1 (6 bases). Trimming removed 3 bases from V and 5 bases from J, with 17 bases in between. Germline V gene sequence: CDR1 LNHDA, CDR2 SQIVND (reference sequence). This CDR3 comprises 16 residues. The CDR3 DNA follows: TGTGCCAGTAGTATTGGGCTAGGGCAGGGGTATCAGCCCCAGCATTTT. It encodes CASSIGLGQGYQPQHF. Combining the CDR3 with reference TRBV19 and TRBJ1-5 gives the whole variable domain DGGITQSPKYLFRKEGQNVTLSCEQNLNHDAMYWYRQDPGQGLRLIYYSQIVNDFQKGDIAEGYSVSREKKESFPLTVTSAQKNPTAFYLCASSIGLGQGYQPQHFGDGTRLSIL.

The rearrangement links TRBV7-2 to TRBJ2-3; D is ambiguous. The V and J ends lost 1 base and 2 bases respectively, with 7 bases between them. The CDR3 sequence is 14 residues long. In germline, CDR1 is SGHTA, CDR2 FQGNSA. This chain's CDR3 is CASSLVAATDTQYF. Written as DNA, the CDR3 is TGTGCCAGCAGCTTAGTCGCCGCCACAGATACGCAGTATTTT.

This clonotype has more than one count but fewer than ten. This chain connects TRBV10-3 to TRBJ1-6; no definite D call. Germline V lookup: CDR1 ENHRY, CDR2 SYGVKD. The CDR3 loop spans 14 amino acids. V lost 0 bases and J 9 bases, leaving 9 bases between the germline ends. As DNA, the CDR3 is TGTGCCATCAGTGAGTCGTTAGGGATTTCACCCCTCCACTTT. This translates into CAISESLGISPLHF.

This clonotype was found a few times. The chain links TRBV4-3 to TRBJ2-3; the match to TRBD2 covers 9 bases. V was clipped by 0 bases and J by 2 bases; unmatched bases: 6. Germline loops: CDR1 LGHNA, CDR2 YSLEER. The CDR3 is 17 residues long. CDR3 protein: CASSQDWRGGSTDTQYF. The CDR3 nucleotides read TGCGCCAGCAGCCAAGATTGGCGGGGGGGCTCCACAGATACGCAGTATTTT.

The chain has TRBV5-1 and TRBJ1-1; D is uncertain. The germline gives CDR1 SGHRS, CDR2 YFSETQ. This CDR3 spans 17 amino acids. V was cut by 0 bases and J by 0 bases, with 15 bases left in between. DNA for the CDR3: TGCGCCAGCAGCTTGGTTAGCCGAGCCCCCTTGAACACTGAAGCTTTCTTT. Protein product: CASSLVSRAPLNTEAFF.

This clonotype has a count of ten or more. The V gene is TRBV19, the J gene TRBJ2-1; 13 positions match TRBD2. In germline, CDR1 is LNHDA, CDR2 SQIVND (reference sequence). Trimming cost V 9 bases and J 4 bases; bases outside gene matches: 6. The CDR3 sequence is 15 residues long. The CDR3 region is CASSTTSGGYNEQFF. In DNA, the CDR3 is TGTGCCAGCAGCACGACTAGCGGGGGGTACAATGAGCAGTTCTTC.

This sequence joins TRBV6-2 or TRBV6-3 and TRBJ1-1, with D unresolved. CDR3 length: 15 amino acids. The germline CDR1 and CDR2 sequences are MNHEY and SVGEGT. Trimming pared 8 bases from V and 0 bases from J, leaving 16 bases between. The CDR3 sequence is CASRPRRLLNTEAFF. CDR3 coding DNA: TGTGCCAGCCGACCAAGGCGGCTTTTGAACACTGAAGCTTTCTTT.